This T cell receptor beta chain was captured by sequencing in a study of identical twins' blood T cells. Regarding this clonotype: Its antigen is unknown.

Libraries were made from RNA as TCR cDNA, using a modified protocol. In the study's own analysis: Each donor had about 95,000 to nearly 550,000 clonotypes. A single record per CDR3 protein comes from TCRdb applying MiXCR to the 5' RACE reads. The V and J calls and clone size are TCRdb's, not the authors'. Of a few hundred thousand distinct CDR3 sequences in the sample, roughly 27% are singletons; the top ten hold more than 5.5%. Study outcomes and limitations: Abundant TCRbeta CDR3s overlapped more between twins than with unrelated donors.

V lost 11 bases to trimming and J lost 4 bases, with 11 bases between them. Germline V lookup: CDR1 MNHNY, CDR2 SVGAGI (reference sequence). CDR3 size: 12 residues. The chain uses TRBV6-6 and TRBJ2-2, with no clear D. The clonotype comes from a woman aged 18 to 55 in good health. Sequenced material: PBMCs. The CDR3 here is CAGARATGELFF. In DNA, the CDR3 is TGTGCCGGCGCCAGAGCCACCGGGGAGCTGTTTTTT.